This is a list of T cell receptor beta chains from one sample in a study of human T cells and chemical hapten exposure. TCRdb passed the RACE reads through MiXCR, listing each CDR3 protein once. The sample gives 60,000 to 75,000 distinct CDR3 sequences, around 6.6% of which show up once; over 1.5% is in the top ten. The sample consisted of whole blood, taken in connection with sensitization to the hapten diphenylcyclopropenone (DPC). The receptors stem from a woman aged 25-40 years with alopecia areata. Some clones in this sample may be carry-over from other donors' samples. The CDR3 runs from the conserved cysteine through the conserved F or W. The order of the fields is D gene, clone size, J gene, V gene, CDR3 DNA, CDR3 protein. A D gene is named only where the DNA matches it firmly. Only part of the rows carry a size: once, few, many, or a class if the clone is expanded.

D: NA
size: NA
J: TRBJ2-3
V: TRBV5-4
DNA: TGTGCCAGCAGCTCCCCGACTAGCAGGGGCGTGGGAGATACGCAGTATTTT
CDR3: CASSSPTSRGVGDTQYF

D: TRBD2
size: many
J: TRBJ2-3
V: TRBV7-2
DNA: TGTGCCAGCGCAGGCGGGGGGGCCTTGGATACGCAGTATTTT
CDR3: CASAGGGALDTQYF

D: NA
size: many
J: TRBJ1-1
V: TRBV29-1
DNA: TGCAGCGTTGGGGGGACGGCGGACACTGAAGCTTTCTTT
CDR3: CSVGGTADTEAFF

D: NA
size: many
J: TRBJ1-2
V: TRBV5-1
DNA: TGCGCCAGCAGCTTACTCCAGGGCGCGAACTATGGCTACACCTTC
CDR3: CASSLLQGANYGYTF

D: TRBD1
size: many
J: TRBJ1-1
V: TRBV5-1
DNA: TGCGCCAGCAGCGGGACAGGGGTTGGGGGGACTGAAGCTTTCTTT
CDR3: CASSGTGVGGTEAFF

D: NA
size: many
J: TRBJ2-7
V: TRBV6-1
DNA: TGTGCCAGCGTAGGGGGGACGGAGTACGAGCAGTACTTC
CDR3: CASVGGTEYEQYF

D: NA
size: many
J: TRBJ1-5
V: TRBV18
DNA: TGTGCCAGCTCACCGGTCCGAGTGGGGGGCGGGGGCAATCAGCCCCAGCATTTT
CDR3: CASSPVRVGGGGNQPQHF

D: TRBD1
size: NA
J: TRBJ1-2
V: TRBV29-1
DNA: TGCAGCGCCAAGCGACAGGGCTCGATTCGCGGCTACACCTTC
CDR3: CSAKRQGSIRGYTF

D: NA
size: many
J: TRBJ2-1
V: TRBV29-1
DNA: TGCAGCGCTGGGATCTCCTACAATGAGCAGTTCTTC
CDR3: CSAGISYNEQFF

D: NA
size: many
J: TRBJ2-2
V: TRBV12-3/TRBV12-4
DNA: TGTGCCAGCAGTTTCCCCGGGGGTGTTAAGGAGCTGTTTTTT
CDR3: CASSFPGGVKELFF

D: NA
size: few
J: TRBJ1-2
V: TRBV6-6
DNA: TGTGCCAGCGGAGTGTCGAACTATGGCTACACCTTC
CDR3: CASGVSNYGYTF

D: NA
size: many
J: TRBJ1-6
V: TRBV7-8
DNA: TGTGCCAGCAGCGGGGACAATTCGTATAATTCACCCCTCCACTTT
CDR3: CASSGDNSYNSPLHF

D: TRBD2
size: NA
J: TRBJ2-2
V: TRBV7-9
DNA: TGTGCCAGCAGCTTAGGACTAGCGGGAGCTTCGGCCACCGGGGAGCTGTTTTTT
CDR3: CASSLGLAGASATGELFF

D: TRBD1
size: many
J: TRBJ1-2
V: TRBV5-6
DNA: TGTGCCAGCAGCCCGTGGGACAGGGTAAACTATGGCTACACCTTC
CDR3: CASSPWDRVNYGYTF

D: NA
size: many
J: TRBJ1-5
V: TRBV6-2/TRBV6-3
DNA: TGTGCCAGCAGTTACTCGCCGGCGGGCAGCGCTAATCAGCCCCAGCATTTT
CDR3: CASSYSPAGSANQPQHF

D: NA
size: NA
J: TRBJ1-3
V: TRBV2
DNA: TGTGCCAGCAGTTGGGGACGGGAGACAGGAAACACCATATATTTT
CDR3: CASSWGRETGNTIYF

D: NA
size: many
J: TRBJ1-3
V: TRBV2
DNA: TGTGCCAGCAGGAGAGATGGAAACACCATATATTTT
CDR3: CASRRDGNTIYF

D: NA
size: few
J: TRBJ2-3
V: TRBV7-9
DNA: TGTGCCAGCAGCTTATCGGCAGATACGCAGTATTTT
CDR3: CASSLSADTQYF

D: TRBD1
size: many
J: TRBJ2-2
V: TRBV10-3
DNA: TGTGCCATCAGTGAGGGGACAGGGTTCCCCGGGGAGCTGTTTTTT
CDR3: CAISEGTGFPGELFF

D: TRBD1
size: many
J: TRBJ1-5
V: TRBV20-1
DNA: TGCAGTGCTAGAGATGGGGACAGGGAAGGTAGGCCCCAGCATTTT
CDR3: CSARDGDREGRPQHF

D: NA
size: many
J: TRBJ2-1
V: TRBV27
DNA: TGTGCCAGCAGTTACGGGGATGAGCAGTTCTTC
CDR3: CASSYGDEQFF

D: TRBD1
size: NA
J: TRBJ1-2
V: TRBV4-2
DNA: TGTGCCAGCAGCCAGGGGACAGGGGGACGGGACTATGGCTACACCTTC
CDR3: CASSQGTGGRDYGYTF

D: TRBD1
size: many
J: TRBJ1-5
V: TRBV10-3
DNA: TGTGCCATCAGTGAGTCGAGGTCGACAGGGGGACAGCCCCAGCATTTT
CDR3: CAISESRSTGGQPQHF

D: NA
size: many
J: TRBJ2-2
V: TRBV29-1
DNA: TGCAGCGTTTTAGGGCGCTCGAACACCGGGGAGCTGTTTTTT
CDR3: CSVLGRSNTGELFF

D: NA
size: many
J: TRBJ2-7
V: TRBV18
DNA: TGTGCCAGCTCACCCGACCAGGAGATACACGAGCAGTACTTC
CDR3: CASSPDQEIHEQYF

D: TRBD1
size: few
J: TRBJ2-1
V: TRBV10-3
DNA: TGTGCCATCAGTGACCAGGGGGCATTCGTTGTTAATGAGCAGTTCTTC
CDR3: CAISDQGAFVVNEQFF

D: NA
size: many
J: TRBJ2-7
V: TRBV25-1
DNA: TGTGCCAGCAGTATCCTATCGGGCCGCGGCGAGCAGTACTTC
CDR3: CASSILSGRGEQYF

D: NA
size: NA
J: TRBJ1-6
V: TRBV3-1
DNA: TGTGCCAGCAGCCCCATTAGGGGTCGGAGCTCCTATAATTCACCCCTCCACTTT
CDR3: CASSPIRGRSSYNSPLHF

D: NA
size: many
J: TRBJ2-5
V: TRBV7-9
DNA: TGTGCCGTAGATGATGGGAAAGAGACCCAGTACTTC
CDR3: CAVDDGKETQYF

D: NA
size: many
J: TRBJ2-1
V: TRBV28
DNA: TGTGCCAGCAGTTTGGACTGGAACAATGAGCAGTTCTTC
CDR3: CASSLDWNNEQFF

D: NA
size: NA
J: TRBJ2-3
V: TRBV11-2
DNA: TGTGCCAGCAGTACGGGGGAGCGGACAAGCACAGATACGCAGTATTTT
CDR3: CASSTGERTSTDTQYF

D: NA
size: many
J: TRBJ2-2
V: TRBV7-6
DNA: TGTGCCAGCATCGCCTCCCCGGGGACAAACCCCCCAGGAGGGGAGCTGTTTTTT
CDR3: CASIASPGTNPPGGELFF

D: NA
size: many
J: TRBJ1-1
V: TRBV12-3/TRBV12-4
DNA: TGTGCCAGCAAGGGCACTGAAGCTTTCTTT
CDR3: CASKGTEAFF

D: NA
size: many
J: TRBJ1-2
V: TRBV6-2/TRBV6-3
DNA: TGTGCCAGCAGGACAGATACGAACTATGGCTACACCTTC
CDR3: CASRTDTNYGYTF

D: NA
size: many
J: TRBJ1-5
V: TRBV7-2
DNA: TGTGCCAGCAGCTTAAGGGGCAATCAGCCCCAGCATTTT
CDR3: CASSLRGNQPQHF

D: NA
size: many
J: TRBJ2-3
V: TRBV10-3
DNA: TGTGCCATCAGGGAAGGGGTTTCCACAGATACGCAGTATTTT
CDR3: CAIREGVSTDTQYF

D: TRBD2
size: many
J: TRBJ2-7
V: TRBV6-2/TRBV6-3
DNA: TGTGCCAGCAGTTACTCTGCGGGGGGGGTTACCTACGAGCAGTACTTC
CDR3: CASSYSAGGVTYEQYF

D: NA
size: many
J: TRBJ1-2
V: TRBV27
DNA: TGTGCCAGCAGTTTACAAGGGGATGGATATGGCTACACCTTC
CDR3: CASSLQGDGYGYTF

D: NA
size: many
J: TRBJ1-5
V: TRBV6-4
DNA: TGTGCCAGCAGTGCCCACTCAGGGAAGGGTCAGCCCCAGCATTTT
CDR3: CASSAHSGKGQPQHF

D: NA
size: once
J: TRBJ1-2
V: TRBV19
DNA: TGTGCCAGTATAATTGTAGCGGGCATGAACTATGGCTACACCTTC
CDR3: CASIIVAGMNYGYTF

D: NA
size: NA
J: TRBJ1-2
V: TRBV19
DNA: TGTGCCAGTAACTCCGACAGGACCTATGGCTACACCTTC
CDR3: CASNSDRTYGYTF

D: NA
size: NA
J: TRBJ2-5
V: TRBV7-3
DNA: TGTGCCAGCAGCCCAACTAGAGAAGAGACCCAGTACTTC
CDR3: CASSPTREETQYF

D: NA
size: few
J: TRBJ2-5
V: TRBV2
DNA: TGTGCCAGCAGTGCCCCCCAGGAGACCCAGTACTTC
CDR3: CASSAPQETQYF

D: NA
size: NA
J: TRBJ2-3
V: TRBV12-3/TRBV12-4
DNA: TGTGCCAGCAGTTTCGGATACACAGATACGCAGTATTTT
CDR3: CASSFGYTDTQYF

D: TRBD2
size: few
J: TRBJ2-7
V: TRBV15
DNA: TGTGCCACCAGCAGAGATCCGGGGGGCTCCTACGAGCAGTACTTC
CDR3: CATSRDPGGSYEQYF

D: TRBD1
size: many
J: TRBJ1-5
V: TRBV4-1
DNA: TGCGCCAGCAGCCAAGATAGGGAGCTGACAGGGAATCAGCCCCAGCATTTT
CDR3: CASSQDRELTGNQPQHF

D: NA
size: many
J: TRBJ2-5
V: TRBV30
DNA: TGTGCCTGGAACCGGACACCGTACCAAGAGACCCAGTACTTC
CDR3: CAWNRTPYQETQYF

D: NA
size: many
J: TRBJ1-5
V: TRBV20-1
DNA: TGCAGTGCTAGAGATGGGGGGCATGGTGATCAGCCCCAGCATTTT
CDR3: CSARDGGHGDQPQHF

D: NA
size: many
J: TRBJ1-1
V: TRBV6-1
DNA: TGTGCCAGCAGTGGGGGGTTCGGGGTCACTGAAGCTTTCTTT
CDR3: CASSGGFGVTEAFF

D: NA
size: many
J: TRBJ1-1
V: TRBV20-1
DNA: TGCAGTGCTAGAGAGCTACAGGGCCGTGGTACTGAAGCTTTCTTT
CDR3: CSARELQGRGTEAFF

D: NA
size: medium-sized
J: TRBJ1-1
V: TRBV20-1
DNA: TGCAGTGCTAAGAGGGAGGTTAACACTGAAGCTTTCTTT
CDR3: CSAKREVNTEAFF

D: TRBD1
size: many
J: TRBJ1-2
V: TRBV7-2
DNA: TGTGCCAGCAGCTTAGACTCCGGGACAGGTGGCGGCTACACCTTC
CDR3: CASSLDSGTGGGYTF